The 31 T cell receptor beta chains reported below all come from one sample, sequenced in a study of OX40 agonist ivuxolimab in advanced cancers. Sequencing used immunoSEQ multiplex PCR; TCRdb keeps in-frame clones, though not all of them. This table has about 91,000 clones, approximately 90% appearing once. The starting material was CD4+ or CD8+ T cells sorted from blood, obtained in a trial of the OX40 agonist ivuxolimab. These TCRs come from an adult with an advanced solid tumor such as melanoma, head and neck, liver or kidney cancer.

The chain couples TRBV28 to TRBJ1-5; 11 bases are a match to TRBD1. Germline V gives CDR1 MDHEN, CDR2 SYDVKM. V was clipped by 5 bases and J by 5 bases; unmatched bases: 2. The CDR3 is 14 residues long. Here the CDR3 reads CASSPGQGDQPQHF. In DNA, the CDR3 is TGTGCCAGCAGTCCGGGACAGGGGGATCAGCCCCAGCATTTT. Looking up the rest from reference TRBV28 and TRBJ1-5 gives the full variable domain: DVKVTQSSRYLVKRTGEKVFLECVQDMDHENMFWYRQDPGLGLRLIYFSYDVKMKEKGDIPEGYSVSREKKERFSLILESASTNQTSMYLCASSPGQGDQPQHFGDGTRLSIL.

This clone showed up just once. This sequence joins TRBV19 and TRBJ2-2, with D tentatively TRBD1 (6 bases). V lost 6 bases to trimming and J lost 5 bases, with 13 bases between them. Germline values: CDR1 LNHDA, CDR2 SQIVND (reference sequence). The CDR3 is 14 residues long. This chain's CDR3 is CASRFDRLTGELFF. CDR3 bases: TGTGCCAGTAGGTTTGACAGGTTGACCGGGGAGCTGTTTTTT.

The CDR3 DNA is TGCGCCAGCAGCCAAGGGGGGGCGGGGTATGGCTACACCTTC. Translating it yields CASSQGGAGYGYTF. The chain links TRBV4-3 to TRBJ1-2, with a weak D call TRBD1 (6 bases). The germline CDR1 and CDR2 sequences are LGHNA and YSLEER. V dropped 1 base and J dropped 5 bases, with 11 bases sitting between them. There are 14 residues in the CDR3.

The V call is TRBV9, the J call TRBJ2-1; unclear D gene. The CDR3 has 15 residues. V was cut by 0 bases and J by 0 bases, with 7 bases left in between. CDR1 and CDR2 from the germline V gene are SGDLS and YYNGEE. CDR3 nucleotides: TGTGCCAGCAGCGTAGATGGTGACTCCTACAATGAGCAGTTCTTC. It translates to CASSVDGDSYNEQFF.

The V gene is TRBV11-3, the J gene TRBJ2-7, with 8 bases aligning to TRBD1. Unmatched junction bases numbered 2, after V lost 4 bases and J lost 3 bases. This CDR3 contains 13 residues. Germline-derived CDR1 and CDR2 are SGHNT and YENEEA. The CDR3 is CASSSGQGYEQYF. CDR3 bases: TGTGCCAGCAGCTCTGGACAGGGCTACGAGCAGTACTTC.

This sequence joins TRBV18 and TRBJ2-3; D is unresolved. This CDR3 contains 14 residues. Trimming removed 3 bases from V and 5 bases from J, with 12 bases in between. Germline CDR1 and CDR2: KGHSH and LQKENI. The CDR3 reads CASSPPGVRDTQYF. The DNA of the CDR3 is TGTGCCAGCTCACCCCCCGGCGTGAGAGATACGCAGTATTTT.

With respect to this clone: Other DNA sequences from this sample encode an identical CDR3 as well. The chain uses TRBV4-1 and TRBJ1-2; D is uncertain. CDR3 length equals 14 residues. Germline CDR1 reads MGHRA; CDR2 reads YSYEKL. Between the trimmed V and J ends, which lost 4 bases and 4 bases, there was a span of 13 bases. The CDR3: CASSPPPAGYGYTF. For the CDR3, the DNA is TGCGCCAGCAGCCCCCCGCCGGCAGGCTATGGCTACACCTTC.

J is TRBJ2-7 and V is TRBV6-5; D perhaps matches TRBD1 (6 bases). The CDR3 sequence is 15 residues long. Germline lookup yields CDR1 MNHEY and CDR2 SVGAGI. Between the trimmed V and J ends, which lost 7 bases and 4 bases, there was a span of 20 bases. This chain's CDR3 is CASTQAGTGTYEQYF. The CDR3 DNA follows: TGTGCCAGCACCCAGGCGGGTACGGGGACATACGAGCAGTACTTC.

As DNA, the CDR3 is TGTGCCACCGGCCGAGGGAGTAGCACAGATACGCAGTATTTT. Protein product: CATGRGSSTDTQYF. The chain joins TRBV10-3 to TRBJ2-3, with a weak D call TRBD2 (5 bases). The germline V and J ends were trimmed by 10 bases and 0 bases, with 14 bases remaining between them. The CDR3 is 14 residues long. Germline assignment: CDR1 ENHRY and CDR2 SYGVKD.

The CDR3: CASSPGQSAYGYTF. In nucleotides, the CDR3 is TGTGCCAGCTCACCAGGACAGTCTGCCTATGGCTACACCTTC. This chain joins TRBV18 and TRBJ1-2, with TRBD1 as a possible D gene (6 bases). CDR3 length equals 14 residues. The V gene's germline CDR1 is KGHSH and CDR2 LQKENI. V was shortened by 2 bases and J by 4 bases, with 11 bases between the two germline ends. The whole variable domain, remainder taken from reference TRBV18 and TRBJ1-2, is NAGVMQNPRHLVRRRGQEARLRCSPMKGHSHVYWYRQLPEEGLKFMVYLQKENIIDESGMPKERFSAEFPKEGPSILRIQQVVRGDSAAYFCASSPGQSAYGYTFGSGTRLTVV.

This clone was counted a single time. V is TRBV19 and J is TRBJ1-4; 9 bases map to TRBD1. Looked up from germline, CDR1 is LNHDA and CDR2 is SQIVND (reference sequence). The J segment lost 5 bases and the V segment lost 5 bases, leaving 9 bases of the junction unmatched. The CDR3 contains 16 residues. CDR3 residues: CASSASGTGPNEKLFF. In DNA, the CDR3 is TGTGCCAGTAGTGCCTCCGGGACAGGGCCAAATGAAAAACTGTTTTTT.

The chain couples TRBV18 to TRBJ1-1; perhaps TRBD1 as D (5 bases). Per germline, CDR1 KGHSH and CDR2 LQKENI. The CDR3 loop spans 14 amino acids. Trimming took off 5 bases at V and 6 bases at J, with 16 bases between the two ends. CDR3 DNA sequence: TGTGCCAGCTCATCCACAATTCCAGGGTCTGAAGCTTTCTTT. It yields the protein CASSSTIPGSEAFF.

The chain links TRBV11-3 to TRBJ2-1; TRBD2 might be the D (5 bases). V gave up 5 bases and J gave up 9 bases, with 11 bases separating them. CDR1 SGHNT and CDR2 YENEEA come from the germline V gene. CDR3 length: 12 amino acids. CDR3 sequence (DNA): TGTGCCAGCAGCGCGGACTCAGCTGAGCAGTTCTTC. Encoded protein: CASSADSAEQFF.

Remarks on this clone: Because it lacks the conserved phenylalanine or tryptophan at the end, this CDR3 is likely a read error. The genes are TRBV6-5 and TRBJ1-6; D remains ambiguous. CDR1 and CDR2 from the germline V gene are MNHEY and SVGAGI. Trimming cost V 0 bases and J 7 bases, with 10 bases left between them. This CDR3 has 15 residues. CDR3 nucleotide sequence: TGTGCCAGCAGTTACTCGCCGACTGTCAATTCACCCCTCCACCTT. It yields the protein CASSYSPTVNSPLHL.

The chain's CDR3 is CASSPRTGANEQFF. Here the CDR3 DNA reads TGTGCCAGCAGCCCCCGGACAGGGGCCAATGAGCAGTTCTTC. V and J are TRBV7-3 and TRBJ2-1, with 9 bases that match TRBD1. The CDR3 extends over 14 amino acids. V shed 5 bases and J 6 bases; nucleotides not matched to a gene: 5. Per germline, CDR1 SGHTA and CDR2 FQGTGA.

The genes are TRBV6-6 and TRBJ2-2; D is tentatively TRBD1 or TRBD2 (6 bases each). This CDR3 spans 13 amino acids. V lost 8 bases to trimming and J lost 4 bases, with 11 bases between them. CDR1 MNHNY and CDR2 SVGAGI come from the germline V gene (reference sequence). CDR3 sequence: CASREGGTGELFF. The CDR3 bases are TGTGCCAGCCGCGAGGGGGGCACCGGGGAGCTGTTTTTT.

A single count supports this clone. V usage is TRBV5-4 and J usage is TRBJ1-2, with TRBD1 matching 7 bases. V lost 2 bases, J lost 0 bases, and 7 bases stayed unmatched. The CDR3 covers 16 residues. Per the germline V gene, CDR1 is SGHNT and CDR2 is YYREEE (reference sequence). CDR3 in DNA: TGTGCCAGCAGCTTACCTCGGGACAGACCTAACTATGGCTACACCTTC. Protein product: CASSLPRDRPNYGYTF.

As DNA, the CDR3 is TGTGCCAGCTCCGCCGCGGGGAACACCGGGGAGCTGTTTTTT. This translates into CASSAAGNTGELFF. The chain is built from TRBV18 and TRBJ2-2, with a tentative D call TRBD2 (5 bases). The CDR3 spans 14 residues. Trimming removed 6 bases at V and 1 base at J, with 9 bases between. Germline CDR1 KGHSH, CDR2 LQKENI.

V is TRBV2 and J is TRBJ2-3; D assignment may be TRBD1 or TRBD2 (5 bases each). The CDR3 has 14 amino acids. The V end lost 7 bases, the J end lost 6 bases, and 17 bases lay between the germline ends. Per the germline V gene, CDR1 is SNHLY and CDR2 is FYNNEI. The CDR3 nucleotides are TGTGCCAGCACGGGACGTATTATTTCGGATACGCAGTATTTT. Encoded protein: CASTGRIISDTQYF.

The chain recombines TRBV7-2 with TRBJ2-7; 9 bases align to TRBD2. This CDR3 is built from 14 residues. Germline V CDR1 and CDR2: SGHTA, FQGNSA. The V and J ends lost 3 bases and 7 bases, in that order; junction bases with no gene match: 7. CDR3 in amino acids: CASSFSAGGMEQYF. CDR3 bases: TGTGCCAGCAGCTTCTCCGCGGGAGGGATGGAGCAGTACTTC.

The CDR3 region is CASSSGGGRQPQHF. CDR3 sequence (DNA): TGTGCCAGCAGCTCCGGCGGGGGAAGGCAGCCCCAGCATTTT. The chain uses TRBV11-2 and TRBJ1-5, with D possibly being TRBD1 (5 bases). This CDR3 is 14 amino acids long. The V and J ends lost 4 bases and 7 bases respectively, with 14 bases between them. Germline V CDR1 and CDR2: SGHAT, FQNNGV. Looking up the rest from reference TRBV11-2 and TRBJ1-5 gives the full variable domain: EAGVAQSPRYKIIEKRQSVAFWCNPISGHATLYWYQQILGQGPKLLIQFQNNGVVDDSQLPKDRFSAERLKGVDSTLKIQPAKLEDSAVYLCASSSGGGRQPQHFGDGTRLSIL.

This sequence joins TRBV28 and TRBJ1-1; D may be TRBD1 (6 bases). Trimming shortened V by 4 bases and J by 3 bases, and 15 bases separated the two germline ends. Germline V gene sequence: CDR1 MDHEN, CDR2 SYDVKM. The CDR3 contains 15 residues. The CDR3 is CASSSNRAEDTEAFF. DNA of the CDR3: TGTGCCAGCAGTTCAAACAGGGCAGAGGACACTGAAGCTTTCTTT.

This clone is a singleton in its sample. This sequence joins TRBV27 and TRBJ2-5, with a tentative D call TRBD2 (7 bases). Germline V gene lookup returns CDR1 MNHEY and CDR2 SMNVEV (reference sequence). The CDR3 runs 16 residues. V lost 5 bases and J 5 bases, leaving 21 bases between the germline ends. CDR3 in amino acids: CASSPLGGGGGETQYF. For the CDR3, the DNA is TGTGCCAGCAGTCCCCTGGGGGGCGGGGGTGGGGAGACCCAGTACTTC.

The gene calls are TRBV18 and TRBJ2-1; D may match TRBD1 or TRBD2 (5 bases each). The CDR3 length is 14 residues. Germline assignment: CDR1 KGHSH and CDR2 LQKENI. V shed 1 base and J shed 5 bases, with 9 bases lying between them. The CDR3 loop reads CASSPRGIHNEQFF. The DNA of the CDR3 is TGTGCCAGCTCACCACGGGGGATCCACAATGAGCAGTTCTTC.

The chain employs TRBV5-4 and TRBJ1-1; TRBD1 aligns across 7 bases. This CDR3 is built from 14 residues. The V segment lost 2 bases and the J segment 6 bases; nucleotides outside the gene matches: 7. From germline, CDR1 is SGHNT and CDR2 YYREEE (reference sequence). The CDR3 bases are TGTGCCAGCAGCTTTGATTGGACAGGACCTGAAGCTTTCTTT. Translated, it gives CASSFDWTGPEAFF.

The CDR3 coding sequence is TGTGCCAGCAGCGTAGTTGCGGGGGGTCGCGAGGATACGCAGTATTTT. It translates to CASSVVAGGREDTQYF. The chain combines TRBV9 with TRBJ2-3; 8 bases are shared with TRBD2. The CDR3 consists of 16 residues. From germline, CDR1 is SGDLS and CDR2 YYNGEE. The ends lost 0 bases at V and 6 bases at J; junction bases unmatched: 9.

This clone has just a few counts. The chain carries TRBV6-5 and TRBJ2-2; D is perhaps TRBD2 (6 bases). The V and J ends lost 6 bases and 3 bases respectively, with 14 bases between them. CDR1 and CDR2 from the germline V gene are MNHEY and SVGAGI. There are 15 residues in the CDR3. CDR3 in DNA: TGTGCCAGCAGCCCCCGGGGGTTGGACACCGGGGAGCTGTTTTTT. This translates into CASSPRGLDTGELFF.

This chain joins TRBV9 and TRBJ2-5; tentative D call: TRBD2 (6 bases). The CDR3 is 16 residues long. The germline gives CDR1 SGDLS, CDR2 YYNGEE. Trimming cost V 5 bases and J 1 base, with 18 bases left between them. The CDR3 nucleotides read TGTGCCAGCAGGGCTGGGGAAGGTAGCGGCCAAGAGACCCAGTACTTC. This sequence encodes CASRAGEGSGQETQYF.

Remarks on this clone: A junction end diverges from the germline sequence, so it may reflect a read error. Other DNA sequences from this sample encode an identical CDR3 as well. The chain links TRBV5-1 to TRBJ1-1; D is undetermined. The length of the CDR3 is 14 residues. Per germline, CDR1 SGHRS and CDR2 YFSETQ. The CDR3 DNA sequence: TGCGCCAGCAGCTTTGGCCTCGGGAACACTGAGGCTTTCTTT. This translates into CASSFGLGNTEAFF. Full variable domain (outside the CDR3, taken from reference TRBV5-1 and TRBJ1-1): KAGVTQTPRYLIKTRGQQVTLSCSPISGHRSVSWYQQTPGQGLQFLFEYFSETQRNKGNFPGRFSGRQFSNSRSEMNVSTLELGDSALYLCASSFGLGNTEAFFGQGTRLTVV.

The chain employs TRBV4-1 and TRBJ2-7; 8 nucleotides line up with TRBD2. With 0 bases clipped from V and 4 bases from J, the junction kept 5 bases outside the gene matches. This CDR3 has 15 residues. CDR1 and CDR2 (germline): MGHRA, YSYEKL. This chain's CDR3 is CASSQEGGLAYEQYF. CDR3 nucleotide sequence: TGCGCCAGCAGCCAAGAGGGAGGACTAGCATACGAGCAGTACTTC.

This rearrangement joins TRBV5-1 to TRBJ1-1, with D possibly TRBD1 on 5 matching bases. The CDR3 spans 14 residues. V lost 0 bases and J lost 6, with 12 bases in between. The germline gives CDR1 SGHRS, CDR2 YFSETQ. The CDR3 region has the DNA TGCGCCAGCAGCTTGGAGGCGGGGACCTCTGAAGCTTTCTTT. Translated, it gives CASSLEAGTSEAFF.